Each of the 22 T cell receptor beta chains below was sequenced from the same sample in a study of shared clonotypes between healthy human individuals. Produced via immunoSEQ multiplex PCR; TCRdb's table is partial and in-frame only. The sample records roughly 2.2 million clones, under 95% being singletons. The sample was naive CD4+ T cells from PBMCs. Subset of the sample: CD45RA+ positively selected. These receptors all stem from a man aged 18 to 30 in good health. Some clones in this sample may be carry-over from other donors' samples.

This clone was picked up a small number of times. This chain uses TRBV28 with TRBJ1-1; D is undetermined. This CDR3 has 12 amino acids. The germline V gene encodes CDR1 MDHEN and CDR2 SYDVKM. The V and J ends lost 6 bases and 4 bases respectively, with 9 bases between them. Written as DNA, the CDR3 is TGTGCCAGCAGACTTATGGGCACTGAAGCTTTCTTT. This codes for CASRLMGTEAFF.

Here the CDR3 reads CSYLFTGVGYTF. The CDR3 nucleotides are TGCAGTTACTTATTCACCGGGGTTGGCTACACCTTC. The chain uses TRBV29-1 and TRBJ1-2; D ambiguous. Germline CDR1 reads SQVTM; CDR2 reads ANQGSEA. The CDR3 has 12 amino acids.

The rearrangement links TRBV9 to TRBJ2-2; D uncertain. This CDR3 spans 14 amino acids. CDR1 SGDLS and CDR2 YYNGEE come from the germline V gene. The V end lost 1 base, the J end lost 4 bases, and 8 bases lay between the germline ends. The CDR3 is CASSVTKFTGELFF. The DNA for the CDR3 is TGTGCCAGCAGCGTAACGAAATTCACCGGGGAGCTGTTTTTT.

This chain joins TRBV6-1 and TRBJ2-1, with D unclear. The CDR3 runs 16 residues. The V end lost 1 base, the J end lost 0 bases, and 10 bases lay between the germline ends. CDR1 is MNHNS and CDR2 is SASEGT in the germline V gene. The CDR3 sequence: CASSEESLSSYNEQFF. CDR3 sequence (DNA): TGTGCCAGCAGTGAAGAGTCGCTTAGCTCCTACAATGAGCAGTTCTTC.

The CDR3 spells CASSFTGSGYTF. CDR3 DNA sequence: TGCGCCAGCAGCTTTACGGGTTCTGGCTACACCTTC. The V call is TRBV5-1, the J call TRBJ1-2; D ambiguous. CDR1 is SGHRS and CDR2 is YFSETQ in the germline V gene. V shed 2 bases and J shed 7 bases, with 9 bases lying between them. The CDR3 sequence is 12 residues long.

The chain is built from TRBV4-1 and TRBJ2-3; 9 positions match TRBD2. The J segment lost 14 bases and the V segment lost 0 bases, leaving 9 bases of the junction unmatched. The CDR3 is made up of 14 amino acids. CDR1 is MGHRA and CDR2 is YSYEKL in the germline V gene. CDR3 in amino acids: CASSQDIVAGELYF. The CDR3 bases are TGCGCCAGCAGCCAAGATATAGTAGCGGGAGAATTGTATTTT.

The chain combines TRBV11-2 with TRBJ2-7, with 7 nucleotides matching TRBD2. After removal of 1 base from V and 3 bases from J, the junction contained 9 bases not matched to a gene. This CDR3 region has 16 residues. Germline V CDR1 and CDR2: SGHAT, FQNNGV. The CDR3 DNA reads TGTGCCAGCAGCTTAGCCAGCGGGACGCCGATCTACGAGCAGTACTTC. Its protein product is CASSLASGTPIYEQYF.

This chain connects TRBV28 to TRBJ2-7; 9 bases are shared with TRBD2. The CDR3 sequence is 13 residues long. V dropped 8 bases and J dropped 3; count of bases not matched to a gene: 5. Germline assignment: CDR1 MDHEN and CDR2 SYDVKM. CDR3 residues: CASVAGVIYEQYF. The CDR3 DNA reads TGTGCCAGCGTAGCGGGAGTAATCTACGAGCAGTACTTC.

V and J are TRBV18 and TRBJ1-5; weak D call: TRBD1 (5 bases). V gave up 6 bases and J gave up 2 bases, with 17 bases separating them. The length of the CDR3 is 16 residues. CDR1 KGHSH and CDR2 LQKENI come from the germline V gene. The CDR3 DNA follows: TGTGCCAGCTCTCCCACAGGCGGAGGGGGCAATCAGCCCCAGCATTTT. This sequence encodes CASSPTGGGGNQPQHF.

The chain uses TRBV18 and TRBJ2-7; D might be TRBD2 (5 bases). V was clipped by 3 bases and J by 4 bases, with 13 bases between them. CDR1 KGHSH and CDR2 LQKENI come from the germline V gene. The CDR3 contains 14 residues. CDR3 residues: CASSPRERMYEQYF. The CDR3 nucleotides are TGTGCCAGCTCACCTAGGGAGAGGATGTACGAGCAGTACTTC.

The rearrangement joins TRBV6-5 to TRBJ2-7; D tentatively fits TRBD1 or TRBD2 (6 bases each). The V end was cut by 6 bases, the J end by 11 bases, with 20 bases between. This CDR3 spans 13 amino acids. Germline loops: CDR1 MNHEY, CDR2 SVGAGI. The CDR3 region has the DNA TGTGCCAGCAGAGCCTTTGGGGGGCGTCGGGAGTACTTC. This sequence encodes CASRAFGGRREYF.

The sample holds a few counts of this clone. The chain has TRBV7-9 and TRBJ1-4; no reliable D call. CDR1 and CDR2 (germline): SEHNR, FQNEAQ (reference sequence). The CDR3 contains 13 residues. Here the CDR3 DNA reads TGTGCTCCAAGGGATCCCACTAATGAAAAACTGTTTTTT. Translating gives CAPRDPTNEKLFF.

This chain uses TRBV7-3 with TRBJ2-3; 8 positions match TRBD2. J was trimmed by 1 base and V by 5 bases; bases with no gene match: 8. From germline, CDR1 is SGHTA and CDR2 FQGTGA. CDR3 length: 16 amino acids. CDR3 protein: CASSHGTSRGTDTQYF. The CDR3 DNA reads TGTGCCAGCAGCCACGGGACTAGTAGAGGCACAGATACGCAGTATTTT.

The V and J genes are TRBV5-1 and TRBJ2-7; the match to TRBD1 covers 10 bases. V lost 3 bases, J lost 11 bases, and 11 bases stayed unmatched. The CDR3 runs to 14 residues. The germline V gene encodes CDR1 SGHRS and CDR2 YFSETQ. The CDR3, as DNA: TGCGCCAGCAGCTCCCAAGCCGGGACAGGGGTAAAGTACTTC. This encodes CASSSQAGTGVKYF.

The chain joins TRBV14 to TRBJ2-7, with D perhaps TRBD2 (6 bases). Germline V gives CDR1 SGHDN, CDR2 FVKESK. The germline V and J ends were trimmed by 0 bases and 7 bases, with 13 bases remaining between them. The CDR3 runs 14 residues. The CDR3 DNA is TGTGCCAGCAGCCAAGACGGAGGGACGGGTGAGCAGTACTTC. Translation: CASSQDGGTGEQYF.

V is TRBV28 and J is TRBJ1-1; no reliable D call. The V end lost 7 bases, the J end lost 7 bases, and 19 bases lay between the germline ends. Germline assignment: CDR1 MDHEN and CDR2 SYDVKM. The CDR3 sequence is 14 residues long. The CDR3 reads CASIKSGSGIEAFF. The CDR3 nucleotides read TGTGCCAGCATAAAATCAGGCTCGGGAATTGAAGCTTTCTTT.

This rearrangement joins TRBV6-5 to TRBJ1-2; TRBD1 agrees at 7 bases. This CDR3 region has 15 residues. V was clipped by 5 bases and J by 7 bases; unmatched bases: 13. Looked up from germline, CDR1 is MNHEY and CDR2 is SVGAGI. The CDR3 sequence: CASSTAGGLSFGYTF. CDR3 sequence (DNA): TGTGCCAGCAGTACCGCAGGGGGATTATCGTTTGGCTACACCTTC.

The rearrangement joins TRBV7-8 to TRBJ2-1; D perhaps matches TRBD1 (5 bases). This CDR3 region has 13 residues. Germline values: CDR1 SGHVS, CDR2 FQNEAQ. V was shortened by 0 bases and J by 9 bases, with 9 bases between the two germline ends. The CDR3, as DNA: TGTGCCAGCAGCTTAGCCAGGGCGAGTGAGCAGTTCTTC. Encoded protein: CASSLARASEQFF.

The rearrangement joins TRBV11-2 to TRBJ2-7; D remains ambiguous. V was cut by 1 base and J by 2 bases, with 9 bases left in between. The CDR3 has 14 amino acids. Germline V CDR1 and CDR2: SGHAT, FQNNGV. CDR3 region: CASSLVSRPYEQYF. The CDR3 bases are TGTGCCAGCAGCTTAGTTAGTCGGCCCTACGAGCAGTACTTC.

V is TRBV5-1 and J is TRBJ2-7; D possibly uses TRBD1 or TRBD2 (5 bases each). Between the trimmed V and J ends, which lost 4 bases and 4 bases, there was a span of 15 bases. Per germline, CDR1 SGHRS and CDR2 YFSETQ. CDR3 length: 14 residues. The CDR3 spells CASSPSGANYEQYF. DNA for the CDR3: TGCGCCAGCAGCCCGTCCGGGGCTAATTACGAGCAGTACTTC.

The rearrangement joins TRBV10-1 to TRBJ2-3; 9 bases map to TRBD2. Germline V gene lookup returns CDR1 WNHNN and CDR2 SYGVQD (reference sequence). This CDR3 contains 16 residues. The V gene end was trimmed by 6 bases and the J gene end by 8 bases; junction bases not matched to a gene: 15. The CDR3 reads CASRGNSGSGTFTQYF. The CDR3 region has the DNA TGCGCCAGCAGGGGTAATAGCGGGAGTGGGACATTTACGCAGTATTTT.

The genes are TRBV6-5 and TRBJ2-7; 7 bases are shared with TRBD2. Germline V CDR1 and CDR2: MNHEY, SVGAGI. Trimming took 4 bases from V and 4 from J; bases not matched to a gene: 13. This CDR3 contains 16 residues. CDR3 DNA sequence: TGTGCCAGCAGTTTACGAGCGGGATTCCAAATTTACGAGCAGTACTTC. Amino acid sequence: CASSLRAGFQIYEQYF.